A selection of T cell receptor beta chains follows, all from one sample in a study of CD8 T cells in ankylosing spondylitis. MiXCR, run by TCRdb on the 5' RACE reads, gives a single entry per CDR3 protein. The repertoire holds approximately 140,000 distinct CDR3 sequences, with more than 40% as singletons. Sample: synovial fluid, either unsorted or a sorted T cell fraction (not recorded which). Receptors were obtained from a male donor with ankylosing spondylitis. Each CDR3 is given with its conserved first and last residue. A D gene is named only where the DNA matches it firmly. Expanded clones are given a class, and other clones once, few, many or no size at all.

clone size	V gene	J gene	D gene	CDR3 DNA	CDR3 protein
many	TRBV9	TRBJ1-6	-	TGTGCCAGCAGCGTAGGCGCACAGGGTATGGATTCACCCCTCCACTTT	CASSVGAQGMDSPLHF
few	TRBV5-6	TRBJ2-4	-	TGTGCCAGCAGCTTGTACCTACAACTAGCCAAAAACATTCAGTACTTC	CASSLYLQLAKNIQYF
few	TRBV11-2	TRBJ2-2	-	TGTGCCAGCAGCTGGACGGTCACCGGGGAGCTGTTTTTT	CASSWTVTGELFF
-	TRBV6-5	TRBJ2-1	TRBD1	TGTGCCAGCAGTTACTCTCGGACAGGGACATACAATGAGCAGTTCTTC	CASSYSRTGTYNEQFF
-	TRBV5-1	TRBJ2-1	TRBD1	TGCGCCAGCAGCTGGGGGACAGGGGGAAACAATGAGCAGTTCTTC	CASSWGTGGNNEQFF
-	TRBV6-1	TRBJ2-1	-	TGTGCCAGCAGCCACCTCCAAGGACTCCCTTTATCGCAGTTCTTC	CASSHLQGLPLSQFF
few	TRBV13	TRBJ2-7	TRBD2	TGTGCCAGCAGCTCAAGGGGGGGACTAGCGGATACGAGCTCCTACGAGCAGTACTTC	CASSSRGGLADTSSYEQYF
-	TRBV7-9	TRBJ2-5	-	TGTGCCAGCAGTGGGAGTAGGGAGACCCAGTACTTC	CASSGSRETQYF
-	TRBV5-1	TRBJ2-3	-	TGCGCCAGCAGCTTCGCCGACACCAACACAGATACGCAGTATTTT	CASSFADTNTDTQYF
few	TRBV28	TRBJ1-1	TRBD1	TGTGCCAGCAGTTTTTGGGACAGACAAAACACTGAAGCTTTCTTT	CASSFWDRQNTEAFF
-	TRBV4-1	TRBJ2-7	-	TGCGCCAGCAGCCAAGTCACATCTGACTACGAGCAGTACTTC	CASSQVTSDYEQYF
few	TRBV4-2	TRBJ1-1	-	TGTGCCAGCAGCCAAGTTATTTGGACAGAAGAAGCTTTCTTT	CASSQVIWTEEAFF
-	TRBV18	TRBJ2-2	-	TGTGCCAGCTCACCACCCGACACGATCACCGGGGAGCTGTTTTTT	CASSPPDTITGELFF
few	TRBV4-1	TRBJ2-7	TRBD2	TGCGCCAGCAGCCAAGATCGTCTAGCGGGGGCTTCCTACGAGCAGTACTTC	CASSQDRLAGASYEQYF
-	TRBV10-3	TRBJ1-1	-	TGTGCCATCAGTGAGTCGGCGAACACTGAAGCTTTCTTT	CAISESANTEAFF
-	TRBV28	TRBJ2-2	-	TGTGCCAGCAGGGTTTCGAGGGAGCACGCGTACCCCTCGTTCACCGGGGAGCTGTTTTTT	CASRVSREHAYPSFTGELFF
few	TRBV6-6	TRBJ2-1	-	TGTGCCAGCAGTTACGGGGATCTTGGGCAGTTCTTC	CASSYGDLGQFF
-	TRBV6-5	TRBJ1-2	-	TGTGCCAGCAGTTATACAAGAAACAGCTATGGCTACACCTTC	CASSYTRNSYGYTF
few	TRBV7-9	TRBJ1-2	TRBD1	TGTGCCAGCAGCTTATGGGGGACAGGCGGATTATATGGCTACACCTTC	CASSLWGTGGLYGYTF
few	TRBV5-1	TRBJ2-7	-	TGCGCCAGCAGCCTCACCGGACAGAATTACGAGCAGTACTTC	CASSLTGQNYEQYF
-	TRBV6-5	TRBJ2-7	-	TGTGCCAGCAGTTACTCAATGTGTGGGAAGACCTACGAGCAGTACTTC	CASSYSMCGKTYEQYF
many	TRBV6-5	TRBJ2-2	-	TGTGCCAGCAGTTACTCGTCAGGAACCGGGGAGCTGTTTTTT	CASSYSSGTGELFF
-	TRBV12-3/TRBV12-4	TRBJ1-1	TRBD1	TGTGCCAGCAGTTTAAATGGGGACAGGCTTAACACTGAAGCTTTCTTT	CASSLNGDRLNTEAFF
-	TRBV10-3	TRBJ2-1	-	TGTGCCATCAGACCGATGGGGGGAAACTCCTACAATGAGCAGTTCTTC	CAIRPMGGNSYNEQFF
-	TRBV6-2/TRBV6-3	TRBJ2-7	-	TGTGCCAGCAGTTATTCACCCCCAACCTACGAGCAGTACTTC	CASSYSPPTYEQYF
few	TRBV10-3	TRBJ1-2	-	TGTGCCACCCACAGGGCGTCCTACTATGGCTACACCTTC	CATHRASYYGYTF
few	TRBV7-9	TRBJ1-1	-	TGTGCCAGCAGCTTAGAGAGAAGGGTGTCCACTGAAGCTTTCTTT	CASSLERRVSTEAFF
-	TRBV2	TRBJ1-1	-	TGTGCCAGCAGTGAATGGGGGGGGACTGAAGCTTTCTTT	CASSEWGGTEAFF
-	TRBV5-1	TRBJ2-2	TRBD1	TGCGCCAGCAGCCCAAGGACAGGAAGGAACACCGGGGAGCTGTTTTTT	CASSPRTGRNTGELFF
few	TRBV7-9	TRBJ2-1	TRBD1	TGTGCCAGCAGCTTATTTGAGACAGGGAAGGGGCATGAGCAGTTCTTC	CASSLFETGKGHEQFF